This T cell receptor (beta chain) was documented in a study of cytomegalovirus exposure and HLA in healthy donors (dated by TCRdb to 2016 to 2017). Background on the whole study: An earlier analysis of under 600 of the donors reported about 250 Gb of sequence data and 117 million unique TCR beta sequences from approximately 180 million T cells. Because of strong linkage in the cohort, a few DR-DQ haplotypes were treated as single units for association and clustering. Donor age, sex, ethnicity and CMV serostatus were compiled together with the repertoire data. To predict cytomegalovirus infection status, the study combined high-throughput TCR immunosequencing, statistical association of individual TCRs with disease status, and machine learning. Using immunosequencing, the study profiled T cell repertoires from about 620 subjects and related those repertoires to cytomegalovirus serostatus. In addition to the first cohort of 650 to 750 subjects, a separate validation cohort of 120 different subjects was used. An earlier analysis of 587 of the donors applied high-throughput TCR beta sequencing to assess whether each TCR beta V gene segment acted as functional or pseudogenic. Roughly 300 gigabases of sequencing data and around 90 million unique TCR sequences made up an early release that covered around 640 HLA-typed donors. HLA typing covered class I and class II loci at four-digit resolution. All discovery cohort repertoires had been generated on a single sequencing platform. Among about 370 genotyped donors of the cohort, an average of around 250,000 unique TCR beta nucleotide sequences was sequenced per donor, of which about 18% were non-productive. The genetic ancestry cluster associated with self-reported Caucasian donors included 80% to 90% of the roughly 360 genotyped donors. In a later genetic analysis, genome-wide SNP genotypes for about three fifths of the roughly 670 donors were used, and that subset was treated as a discovery cohort. Typing coverage varied by locus: about 620-630 donors for A, B, C, DRB1 and DQB1; approximately 560 for DQA1; around 570 for DPA1; approximately 470 for DPB1. In the later analysis, no new phenotypic data were used to find candidate immune exposures; instead, reliance was placed on TCR beta sequences and their occurrence across donors. The study aimed to test whether signatures of past pathogen exposure could be identified by cataloging public T cell receptors. In a later analysis, previously published TCR beta repertoires from fewer than 750 donors were re-analyzed and high-resolution HLA genotyping was added so that TCR occurrence patterns could be studied.

Library method: the immunoSEQ multiplex PCR assay. A mixture of 60 forward primers for TCR Vbeta segments and 13 reverse primers for TCR Jbeta segments was used in the multiplex PCR. A multiplex PCR assay on genomic DNA amplified the CDR3 region of rearranged TCR beta genes. On the Illumina HiSeq System, the amplified TCR beta libraries were sequenced as 87-base-pair reads. Under the source paper's analysis protocol: In a later analysis, some 80 million unique TCR beta chains were counted across the roughly 670 repertoires, and some 10 million of these chains were shared by at least two donors. A nearest-neighbor algorithm error-corrected the raw reads and collapsed the reads into unique sequences, merging closely related sequences to remove PCR and sequencing errors. Alignment of CDR3 sequences to IMGT reference sequences was used to assign V, D and J gene segments. For a sequence to be retained, a match of at least six nucleotides to both a V gene segment and a J gene segment was required. A rearrangement was called productive if the CDR3 had no stop codons and remained in frame with V and J, and every other rearrangement was called non-productive. CDR3 was defined according to IMGT convention as the region running from the second conserved V-encoded cysteine to the conserved J-encoded phenylalanine. The earlier analysis of around 640 of the donors excluded sequences that lacked an unambiguous match to a single V gene segment. In an earlier analysis of 587 of the donors, V segments were called functional above 56.7% productive rearrangements and were called segregating when the between-donor standard deviation exceeded 5%. A statistical classification framework was built for diagnosing cytomegalovirus status from the catalog of TCR beta chain sequences. V and J gene assignment, in a later analysis, came from comparing TCR nucleotide sequences with IMGT/GENE-DB human TR gene sequences. In a later analysis, CDR3 sequences and most-parsimonious VDJ recombination scenarios were assigned using the TCRdist pipeline. A later analysis defined each TCR beta chain by its CDR3 amino acid sequence plus V-gene family, and excluded reads lacking a unique V-gene family. To address suspected cross-contamination and a sequencing artifact, a later analysis removed some 620 highly shared, low-generation-probability nucleotide sequences. In a later analysis, a clonal expansion index for each public chain was calculated from normalized within-repertoire ranks of inferred template counts. In a later analysis, generation probabilities were computed with a VDJ recombination model fitted to out-of-frame rearrangements, and the resulting probabilities were checked against IGoR. A later analysis scored TCR-TCR, TCR-HLA and TCR-CMV co-occurrence with hypergeometric tests, applying a repertoire-size bias correction to TCR pairs. In a later analysis, false discovery rates were estimated by permuting HLA or CMV assignments 20 times. In a later analysis, co-occurring TCRs were grouped with DBSCAN, and TCRdist sequence similarity was added when clustering was performed within HLA-allele-positive subsets. For co-occurrence clustering, repertoires with fewer than 30,000 or more than 120,000 public chains were excluded, along with a handful of repertoires with anomalous nucleotide sharing. TCRdb re-hosts the immuneACCESS table, in-frame sequences only. Its copies lack some clones; in the studies checked, an unresolved V gene accounts for under half of them, and the cause for the rest is not known. The V and J calls and clone size were taken over from that table, and D and trimming were inferred from the DNA. Present in this sample are more than 90,000 clones, about 81% of which were seen just once. The ten most abundant clones make up about 9.4% of the sample.

This clone was detected a few times. Its antigen remains undetermined. No base quality values were provided; no much bigger clone lies one nucleotide off. The study at large found these results: For the cohort, immune exposure information was limited to CMV serostatus. Linkage disequilibrium might explain the correlated functional status among segregating V segments, but an unknown experimental factor could not be excluded. Specific HLA alleles were associated with over 15,000 TCR beta sequences at a false discovery rate of 0.05 in a later analysis. In the study, around 150 TCR beta chains were listed as associated with cytomegalovirus. The sequencing pipeline was judged likely to have produced a cluster of highly shared sequence variants as a technical artifact. Three of the identified cytomegalovirus-associated TCR beta chains were confirmed in vitro to be specific for cytomegalovirus antigens. A later analysis found that HLA-associated TCR beta chains were more clonally expanded and had lower generation probabilities than equally common non-associated chains. Broadly in line with IMGT annotations, most TCR beta V segments showed up in productive rearrangements about 87% or about 30% of the time in an earlier analysis of 587 of the donors. HLA typing was unavailable for some donors at each locus, so association tests used only the typed subset. The classifier was reported to diagnose cytomegalovirus status with high specificity and sensitivity in both the original cohort and the validation cohort. Several of the top co-occurrence clusters appeared to be linked to parvovirus B19, influenza, CMV and Epstein-Barr virus, according to a later analysis. In a later genetic analysis, a missense DCLRE1C variant was associated with V-gene and J-gene trimming of TCR beta chains, and the association was replicated in an independent cohort. According to a later analysis, most CMV-associated TCR beta chains appeared to be HLA-restricted, and the HLA associations seemed to be driven largely by CMV exposure. Presence/absence analyses assumed roughly uniform sequencing depth across donors, an assumption that may not hold. Some IMGT-functional V segments, including TRBV6-2 and TRBV6-3, could not be told apart with the 87-base-pair reads, so those segments were excluded. When HLA alleles, especially DR and DQ, strongly co-occurred, attributing TCR associations to individual alleles was difficult. The cohort was sequenced for TCR beta chains only, and without alpha or paired-chain data the features that could be detected were limited. A further reported finding was that TCR beta sequences accurately predicted the HLA-A and HLA-B alleles for most subjects in the first cohort. While some public TCRs were present in many individuals, most TCR sequences turned up only very rarely across donors. Compared with the roughly 670-donor mean, donors in an Asian-associated ancestry cluster had fewer N-insertions in productive TCRs, according to a later genetic analysis. In a later analysis, the rate of TCR association differed among HLA loci, with DRB1 alleles having the most associated TCRs and HLA-C alleles having the fewest. Seventeen rarely observed V segments, including chromosome 9 orphons, were excluded from the earlier analysis of some 590 of the donors because counts were too low. According to the authors, the approach could potentially be generalized to other disease states and immunological phenotypes.

The cohort consisted of more than 650 healthy bone marrow donors. All cohort members were sampled while nominally healthy, although unrecorded immune exposures were likely present. The donor tested CMV seronegative, placing the donor among the 352 seronegative members of the cohort. Every donor gave a peripheral blood sample, and the peripheral blood mononuclear cells from that sample were used for TCR beta sequencing. Genomic DNA extraction from the blood cell samples was performed with the Qiagen DNeasy Blood Extraction Kit. V is trimmed back by 3 bases and J by 6 bases, and the junction contains 8 bases that no gene match accounts for. From the cysteine through the phenylalanine, the CDR3 covers 14 amino acids. Only the CDR3 DNA is retained, 42 bases long and in frame from the first base. Via the germline V gene, CDR1 is SGHRS and CDR2 YFSETQ.

This clonotype was sampled from a man in his fifties or sixties in good health and CMV-seronegative. Material: PBMCs. The chain couples TRBV5-1 to TRBJ1-2, with 7 junctional bases fitting TRBD1. The nucleotide sequence is given as TGCGCCAGCAGCTCTGGTCCAGGGGGTGATGGCTACACCTTC. Translation gives CASSSGPGGDGYTF.